The sequence of this T cell receptor beta chain was determined in a study of T cell responses to AZD1222 COVID-19 vaccine. CDR1 and CDR2 from the germline V gene are SGHAT and FQNNGV. This CDR3 spans 14 amino acids. The ends lost 3 bases at V and 4 bases at J; junction bases unmatched: 5. With regard to this clone: The target antigen is unknown.

TCRdb's table, derived via immunoSEQ multiplex PCR, lists solely in-frame clones and lacks some. The sample contains 85,000 to 90,000 clones, around nine tenths of which appear only once. Points from the study as a whole: Among those given AZD1222, only six were seropositive at baseline. Repertoires were collected only later (after the peak T cell response had occurred). Clonal diversity was possibly underestimated, and the donors were mostly white British, with more females. CD4 TCRs associated with vaccination spanned spike, dominating at 160-218 and 743-854.

The origin of this receptor is an adult who received the AZD1222 COVID-19 vaccine. This chain uses TRBV11-2 with TRBJ1-1, with TRBD1 matching 7 bases. The starting material was peripheral blood, obtained 28 days after the second AZD1222 dose. CDR3 protein: CASSFRGLRTEAFF. The CDR3 coding sequence is TGTGCCAGCAGCTTCAGGGGGTTGCGCACTGAAGCTTTCTTT.